The 18 T cell receptor beta chains below all came from one sample that was sequenced in a study of shared clonotypes between healthy human individuals. CD8 cells classed as naive were CD45RO-negative and positively selected for CCR7, excluding terminally differentiated effector memory CD45RA+ cells. The assay was immunoSEQ multiplex PCR, and TCRdb's table has in-frame clones only and misses some. Altogether about 2,100,000 clones are present, just over 90% being singletons, with the ten largest covering roughly 1.7%. Sequences were obtained from naive CD8+ T cells from PBMCs. The receptors stem from a man aged 18 to 29 in good health. Some clones in this sample may be carry-over from other donors' samples.

The rearrangement joins TRBV28 to TRBJ2-7; D is uncertain. CDR3 size: 16 residues. Trimming took off 1 base at V and 2 bases at J, with 15 bases between the two ends. CDR1 is MDHEN and CDR2 is SYDVKM in the germline V gene. The CDR3 bases are TGTGCCAGCAGTTTATTTCGGTCCACAATTCCCTACGAGCAGTACTTC. Protein: CASSLFRSTIPYEQYF.

This clone was recorded only once. The rearrangement uses TRBV5-1 and TRBJ2-1, with TRBD2 identical over 14 bases. The V segment lost 3 bases and the J segment 8 bases; nucleotides outside the gene matches: 4. The CDR3 is made up of 15 amino acids. Germline V gene data show CDR1 as SGHRS and CDR2 as YFSETQ. CDR3 in DNA: TGCGCCAGCAGCTGGACTAGCGGGAGGTTGGATGAGCAGTTCTTC. Translated: CASSWTSGRLDEQFF.

The chain is built from TRBV27 and TRBJ2-1, with D possibly being TRBD1 (5 bases). The CDR3 spans 21 residues. Deletions cut 8 bases from V and 0 bases from J, with 32 bases between. CDR1 is MNHEY, CDR2 SMNVEV, per germline (reference sequence). The CDR3 is CASAYYVVLTGSSSSYNEQFF. DNA for the CDR3: TGTGCCAGCGCCTACTATGTGGTGCTAACAGGTTCGAGTAGCTCCTACAATGAGCAGTTCTTC.

The chain is built from TRBV9 and TRBJ1-3, with 8 bases that match TRBD1. The CDR3 loop spans 16 amino acids. CDR1 is SGDLS, CDR2 YYNGEE, per germline. The V and J ends lost 4 bases and 3 bases, in that order; junction bases with no gene match: 9. The CDR3 DNA is TGTGCCAGCAGCAACCACAACGACAGGGGTGGAAACACCATATATTTT. Its translation: CASSNHNDRGGNTIYF.

The CDR3: CASSSGGTGNQPQHF. CDR3 nucleotides: TGTGCCAGCAGCTCTGGAGGGACAGGCAATCAGCCCCAGCATTTT. This chain connects TRBV7-6 to TRBJ1-5; 7 positions agree with TRBD1. Per germline, CDR1 SGHVS and CDR2 FNYEAQ. V trimming: 4 bases; J trimming: 2 bases; junction bases outside the gene matches: 5. The CDR3 runs to 15 residues.

The chain employs TRBV13 and TRBJ2-3; D is unclear. Germline V CDR1 and CDR2: PRHDT, FYEKMQ (reference sequence). The CDR3 spans 12 residues. V lost 6 bases, J lost 7 bases, and 11 bases lay in between. The CDR3 region is CASSPEGNTQYF. Written as DNA, the CDR3 is TGTGCCAGCAGTCCCGAAGGGAATACGCAGTATTTT.

This clone appeared a single time. The chain uses TRBV9 and TRBJ2-5; 7 positions match TRBD1. This CDR3 comprises 15 residues. Germline CDR1 SGDLS, CDR2 YYNGEE. Germline trimming cut 3 bases from V and 5 bases from J; bases unmatched to any gene: 10. CDR3 residues: CASSAYGRGTETQYF. CDR3 sequence (DNA): TGTGCCAGCAGCGCGTACGGCAGGGGGACGGAGACCCAGTACTTC.

The chain joins TRBV19 to TRBJ2-6; D gene unclear. Germline V gives CDR1 LNHDA, CDR2 SQIVND (reference sequence). CDR3 length: 14 residues. V shed 3 bases and J shed 4 bases, with 7 bases lying between them. In nucleotides, the CDR3 is TGTGCCAGTAGTATGGGTGTCGGGGCCAACGTCCTGACTTTC. It codes for CASSMGVGANVLTF.

This clone was seen a single time. This chain uses TRBV7-9 with TRBJ1-4, with D possibly matching TRBD1 (6 bases). Trimming shortened V by 1 base and J by 4 bases, and 7 bases separated the two germline ends. Germline V gene sequence: CDR1 SEHNR, CDR2 FQNEAQ (reference sequence). The CDR3 sequence is 14 residues long. CDR3 DNA sequence: TGTGCCAGCAGCTTAGGACAGGTTAATGAAAAACTGTTTTTT. The encoded protein is CASSLGQVNEKLFF.

J is TRBJ2-6 and V is TRBV28, with unresolved D. Trimming pared 6 bases from V and 1 base from J, leaving 7 bases between. The V gene's germline CDR1 is MDHEN and CDR2 SYDVKM. This CDR3 is 14 amino acids long. In DNA, the CDR3 is TGTGCCAGCAGCGAACAGTCTGGGGCCAACGTCCTGACTTTC. Translating it yields CASSEQSGANVLTF.

This clone has a handful of counts. The chain has TRBV9 and TRBJ1-5; 9 bases fit TRBD1. Per germline, CDR1 SGDLS and CDR2 YYNGEE. J gave up 5 bases and V 3 bases, and 6 bases lay outside the gene matches. The CDR3 totals 15 residues. The CDR3 region has the DNA TGTGCCAGCAGCGGCACAGGGGGCGCCGATCAGCCCCAGCATTTT. Protein: CASSGTGGADQPQHF.

V gene TRBV7-3 combines with J gene TRBJ2-7; no firm D call. V was trimmed by 5 bases and J by 2 bases, leaving 16 bases between them. CDR3 length: 15 amino acids. Per the germline V gene, CDR1 is SGHTA and CDR2 is FQGTGA. In DNA, the CDR3 is TGTGCCAGCAGCCCCGGACCCACTGGCGCCTACGAGCAGTACTTC. Amino acid sequence: CASSPGPTGAYEQYF.

The chain's CDR3 is CASSQGRGISGANVLTF. In nucleotides, the CDR3 is TGTGCCAGCAGCCAGGGTAGGGGAATCTCTGGGGCCAACGTCCTGACTTTC. The genes are TRBV7-9 and TRBJ2-6; a weak D match, TRBD1 (5 bases). CDR1 and CDR2 from the germline V gene are SEHNR and FQNEAQ (reference sequence). CDR3 length: 17 amino acids. V lost 5 bases and J lost 0, with 14 bases in between.

This sequence joins TRBV28 and TRBJ1-2; D is perhaps TRBD1 (6 bases). Germline CDR1 and CDR2: MDHEN and SYDVKM. Trimming took 5 bases from V and 5 from J, leaving 15 bases between them. The CDR3 length is 14 residues. This chain's CDR3 is CASSPISTGYGYTF. The CDR3 region has the DNA TGTGCCAGCAGTCCGATATCCACAGGGTATGGCTACACCTTC.

In this sample, this clone turned up once. The V gene is TRBV15, the J gene TRBJ1-1, with 8 bases matching TRBD1. Trimming at V came to 11 bases and at J to 1 base, leaving 3 bases not matched to a gene. The CDR3 totals 12 residues. The germline CDR1 and CDR2 sequences are LNHNV and YYDKDF (reference sequence). The CDR3 nucleotides are TGTGCCGCCGGGACAGGGAACACTGAAGCTTTCTTT. Translated: CAAGTGNTEAFF.

The chain joins TRBV21-1 to TRBJ1-1. TRBV21-1 is described as a pseudogene. This CDR3 spans 13 amino acids. In nucleotides, the CDR3 is TGTGCCAGCAGACAGGGAGGAGGCACTGAAGCTTTCTTT. Its protein product is CASRQGGGTEAFF.

This clone appeared a single time. The CDR3 DNA is TGTGCCAGCTCACCACCCCGACCCCGGGAGACCCAGTACTTC. Translated, it gives CASSPPRPRETQYF. V and J are TRBV18 and TRBJ2-5; no definite D call. The CDR3 has 14 residues. V was shortened by 0 bases and J by 5 bases, with 10 bases between the two germline ends. Germline CDR1 is KGHSH and CDR2 is LQKENI.

For this clone: The junction shows a germline mismatch at one end, possibly a read error. The sample holds other DNA sequences that translate to the same CDR3. V gene TRBV27 combines with J gene TRBJ1-1, with D tentatively TRBD1 (5 bases). CDR1 and CDR2 (germline): MNHEY, SMNVEV (reference sequence). The CDR3 extends over 14 amino acids. The CDR3 coding sequence is TGTGCCAGCAGTTTTTGGGGCCTGAACACCGAAGCTTTCTTT. Its translation: CASSFWGLNTEAFF.